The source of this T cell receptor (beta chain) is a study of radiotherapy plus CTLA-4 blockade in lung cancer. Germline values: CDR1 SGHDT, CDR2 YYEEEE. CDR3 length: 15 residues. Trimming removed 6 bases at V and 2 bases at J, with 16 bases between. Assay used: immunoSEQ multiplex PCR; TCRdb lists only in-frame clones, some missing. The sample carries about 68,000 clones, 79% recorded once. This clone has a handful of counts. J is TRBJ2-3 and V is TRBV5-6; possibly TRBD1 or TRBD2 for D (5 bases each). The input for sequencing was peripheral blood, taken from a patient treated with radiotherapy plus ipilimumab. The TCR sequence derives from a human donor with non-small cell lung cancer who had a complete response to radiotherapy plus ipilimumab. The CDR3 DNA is TGTGCCAGCACCTATATGGGGGTAATCACAGATACGCAGTATTTT. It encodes CASTYMGVITDTQYF.